Included here is one TCR beta chain sequence, with context. As yet, its antigen is unknown. The sample holds other DNA sequences that translate to the same CDR3. The sample originates from a study of radiation and T cells in renal cell carcinoma. Study outcomes and limitations: In nephrectomy-only tumors, top 100 clonotypes averaged approximately 40%, versus 54% irradiated.

Sequencing used immunoSEQ multiplex PCR; TCRdb keeps in-frame clones, though not all of them. Among about 15,000 clones listed, about 56% were seen once. Treatment reported: treatment-naive control, cytoreductive nephrectomy. Clear cell pathology was present in this patient's renal cell carcinoma. Trimming took off 4 bases at V and 6 bases at J, with 10 bases between the two ends. The CDR3 is 13 amino acids. CDR1 is SEHNR and CDR2 is FQNEAQ in the germline V gene (reference sequence). The receptor's source is a man in his fifties or sixties with renal cell carcinoma. Material: tumor tissue, obtained from a patient whose treatment was nephrectomy without radiotherapy. The V gene is TRBV7-9, the J gene TRBJ2-1; D assignment may be TRBD1 or TRBD2 (5 bases each). The CDR3 DNA is TGTGCCAGCAGCTCGGGACGCCTCAATGAGCAGTTCTTC. This sequence encodes CASSSGRLNEQFF. The full variable domain, with the rest looked up from reference TRBV7-9 and TRBJ2-1, is DTGVSQNPRHKITKRGQNVTFRCDPISEHNRLYWYRQTLGQGPEFLTYFQNEAQLEKSRLLSDRFSAERPKGSFSTLEIQRTEQGDSAMYLCASSSGRLNEQFFGPGTRLTVL.